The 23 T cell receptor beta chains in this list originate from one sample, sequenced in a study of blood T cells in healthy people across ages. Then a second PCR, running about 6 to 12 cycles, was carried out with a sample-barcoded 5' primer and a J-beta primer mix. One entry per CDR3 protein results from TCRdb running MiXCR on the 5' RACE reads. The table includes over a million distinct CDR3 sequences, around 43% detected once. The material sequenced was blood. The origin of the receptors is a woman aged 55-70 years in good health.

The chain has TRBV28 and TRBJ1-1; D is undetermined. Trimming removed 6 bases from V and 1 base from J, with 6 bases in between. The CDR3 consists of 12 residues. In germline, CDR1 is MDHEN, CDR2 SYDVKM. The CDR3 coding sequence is TGTGCCAGCAGCCCTTGGAACACTGAAGCTTTCTTT. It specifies CASSPWNTEAFF.

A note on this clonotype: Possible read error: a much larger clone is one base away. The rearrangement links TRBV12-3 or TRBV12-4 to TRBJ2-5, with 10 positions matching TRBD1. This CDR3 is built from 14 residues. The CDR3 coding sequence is TGTGTCAGCAGTTCGACAGGGGGCCGGGAGACCCAGTACTTC. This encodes CVSSSTGGRETQYF.

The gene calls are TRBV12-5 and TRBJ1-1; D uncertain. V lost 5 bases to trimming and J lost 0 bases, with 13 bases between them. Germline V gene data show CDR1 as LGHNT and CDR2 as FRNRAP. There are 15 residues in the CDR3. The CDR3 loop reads CASGPDEAVNTEAFF. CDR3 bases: TGTGCTAGTGGTCCGGACGAAGCTGTGAACACTGAAGCTTTCTTT.

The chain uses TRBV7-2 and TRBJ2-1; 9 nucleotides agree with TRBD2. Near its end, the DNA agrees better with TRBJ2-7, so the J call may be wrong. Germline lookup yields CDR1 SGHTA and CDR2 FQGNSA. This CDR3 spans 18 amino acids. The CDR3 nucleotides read TGTGCCAGCAGCTTAGTCCCCCTACTAGCGGGTATTAGTGATGAGCAGTACTTC. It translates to CASSLVPLLAGISDEQYF.

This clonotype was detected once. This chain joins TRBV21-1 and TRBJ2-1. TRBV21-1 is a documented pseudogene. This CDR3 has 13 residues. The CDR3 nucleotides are TGTGCCAGCAGCGCTGCGGTCCGAAGTGAGCAGTTCTTC. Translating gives CASSAAVRSEQFF.

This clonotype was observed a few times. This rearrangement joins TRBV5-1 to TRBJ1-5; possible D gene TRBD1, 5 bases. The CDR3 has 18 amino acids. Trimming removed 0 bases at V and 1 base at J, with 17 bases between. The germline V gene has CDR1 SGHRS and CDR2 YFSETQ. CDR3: CASSLGDLIGRSNQPQHF. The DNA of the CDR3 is TGCGCCAGCAGCTTGGGGGACCTCATAGGTCGGAGCAATCAGCCCCAGCATTTT.

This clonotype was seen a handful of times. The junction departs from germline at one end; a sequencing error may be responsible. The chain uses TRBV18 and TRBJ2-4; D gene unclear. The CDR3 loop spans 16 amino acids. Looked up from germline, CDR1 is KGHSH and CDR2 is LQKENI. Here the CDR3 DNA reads TGTGCCAGCTCTCCACTTCAAACGGACGTCAAAAACATTCAGTACTTC. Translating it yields CASSPLQTDVKNIQYF.

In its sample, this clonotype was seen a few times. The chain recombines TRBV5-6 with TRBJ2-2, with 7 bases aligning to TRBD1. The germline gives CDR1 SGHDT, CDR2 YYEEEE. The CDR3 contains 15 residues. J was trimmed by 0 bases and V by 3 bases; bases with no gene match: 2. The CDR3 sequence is CASSWGQTNTGELFF. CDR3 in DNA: TGTGCCAGCAGCTGGGGACAGACGAACACCGGGGAGCTGTTTTTT.

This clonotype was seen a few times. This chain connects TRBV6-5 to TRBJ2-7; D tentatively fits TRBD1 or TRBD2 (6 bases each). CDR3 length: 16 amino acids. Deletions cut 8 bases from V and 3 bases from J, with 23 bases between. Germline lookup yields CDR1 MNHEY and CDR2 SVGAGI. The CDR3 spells CASRSGEVLSYYEQYF. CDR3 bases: TGTGCCAGCCGGTCAGGGGAGGTCTTATCCTACTACGAGCAGTACTTC.

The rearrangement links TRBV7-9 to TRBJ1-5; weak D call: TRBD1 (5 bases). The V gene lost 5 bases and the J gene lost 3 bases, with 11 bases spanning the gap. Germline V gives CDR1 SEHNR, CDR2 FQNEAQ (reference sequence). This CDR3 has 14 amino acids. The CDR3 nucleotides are TGTGCCAGCAGCAATCAGGGTCCCAATCAGCCCCAGCATTTT. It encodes CASSNQGPNQPQHF.

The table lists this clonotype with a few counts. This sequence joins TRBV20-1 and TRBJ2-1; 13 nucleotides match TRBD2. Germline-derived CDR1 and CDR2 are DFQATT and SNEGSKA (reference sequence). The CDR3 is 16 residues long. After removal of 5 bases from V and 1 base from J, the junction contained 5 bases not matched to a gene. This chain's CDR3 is CSARTSGSRSYNEQFF. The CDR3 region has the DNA TGCAGTGCTCGGACTAGCGGGAGTCGATCCTACAATGAGCAGTTCTTC.

The CDR3 DNA is TGTGCCAGCAGCCAAGATGGGACATCCCACGACGAGCAGTACTTC. Translation gives CASSQDGTSHDEQYF. The rearrangement links TRBV4-2 to TRBJ2-7; D might be TRBD1 (6 bases). Germline loops: CDR1 LGHNA, CDR2 YNFKEQ. The CDR3 has 15 amino acids. The V end lost 0 bases, the J end lost 5 bases, and 14 bases lay between the germline ends.

CDR3 region: CASKIQGSSYNEQFF. Written as DNA, the CDR3 is TGTGCCAGCAAGATACAGGGGAGCTCCTACAATGAGCAGTTCTTC. This chain uses TRBV6-5 with TRBJ2-1, with 7 bases aligning to TRBD1. V shed 7 bases and J 0 bases; nucleotides not matched to a gene: 6. The CDR3 covers 15 residues. The germline V gene encodes CDR1 MNHEY and CDR2 SVGAGI.

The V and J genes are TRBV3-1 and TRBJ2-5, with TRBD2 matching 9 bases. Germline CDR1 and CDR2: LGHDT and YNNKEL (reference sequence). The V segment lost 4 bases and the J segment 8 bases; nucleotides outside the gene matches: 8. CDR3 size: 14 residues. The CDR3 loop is CASSPGGTSRTQYF. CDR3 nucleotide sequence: TGTGCCAGCAGCCCCGGCGGGACTAGCCGAACCCAGTACTTC.

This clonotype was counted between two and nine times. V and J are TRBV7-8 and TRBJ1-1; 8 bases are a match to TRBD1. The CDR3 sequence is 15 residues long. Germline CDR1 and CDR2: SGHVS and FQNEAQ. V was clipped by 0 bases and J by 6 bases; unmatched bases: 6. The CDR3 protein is CASSLARQGYPEAFF. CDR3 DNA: TGTGCCAGCAGCTTAGCGAGACAGGGGTACCCTGAAGCTTTCTTT.

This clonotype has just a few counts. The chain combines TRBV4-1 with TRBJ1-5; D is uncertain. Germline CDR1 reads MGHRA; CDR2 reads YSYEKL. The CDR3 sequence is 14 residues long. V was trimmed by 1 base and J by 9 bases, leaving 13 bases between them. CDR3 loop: CASSQVGSDRPQHF. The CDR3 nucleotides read TGCGCCAGCAGCCAAGTAGGGTCCGATAGGCCCCAGCATTTT.

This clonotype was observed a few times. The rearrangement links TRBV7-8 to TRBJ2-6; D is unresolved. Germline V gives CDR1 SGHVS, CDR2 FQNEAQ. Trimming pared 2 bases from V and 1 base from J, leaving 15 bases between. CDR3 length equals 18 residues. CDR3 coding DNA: TGTGCCAGCAGCTTATACAGAGATCTCCTGTCTGGGGCCAACGTCCTGACTTTC. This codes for CASSLYRDLLSGANVLTF. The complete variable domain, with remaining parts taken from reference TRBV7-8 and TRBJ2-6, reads GAGVSQSPRYKVAKRGQDVALRCDPISGHVSLFWYQQALGQGPEFLTYFQNEAQLDKSGLPSDRFFAERPEGSVSTLKIQRTQQEDSAVYLCASSLYRDLLSGANVLTFGAGSRLTVL.

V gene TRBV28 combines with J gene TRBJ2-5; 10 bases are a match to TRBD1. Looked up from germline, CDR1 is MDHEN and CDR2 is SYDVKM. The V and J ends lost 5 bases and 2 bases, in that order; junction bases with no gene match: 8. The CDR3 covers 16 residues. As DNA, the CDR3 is TGTGCCAGCAGTGATAGGACAGGGGGAGGACAAGAGACCCAGTACTTC. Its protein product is CASSDRTGGGQETQYF.

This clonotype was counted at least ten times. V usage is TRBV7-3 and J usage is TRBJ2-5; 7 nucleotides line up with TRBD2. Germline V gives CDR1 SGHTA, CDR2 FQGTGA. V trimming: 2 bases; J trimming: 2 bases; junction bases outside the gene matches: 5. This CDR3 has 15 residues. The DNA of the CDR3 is TGTGCCAGCAGCTTACAGCGGGGACCACAAGAGACCCAGTACTTC. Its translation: CASSLQRGPQETQYF.

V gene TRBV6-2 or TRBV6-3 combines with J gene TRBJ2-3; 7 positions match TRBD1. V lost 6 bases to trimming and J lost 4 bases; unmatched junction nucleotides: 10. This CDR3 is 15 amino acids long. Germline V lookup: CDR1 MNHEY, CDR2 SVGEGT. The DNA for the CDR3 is TGTGCCAGCAGAACACGACAGGGTTATTCAGATACGCAGTATTTT. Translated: CASRTRQGYSDTQYF.

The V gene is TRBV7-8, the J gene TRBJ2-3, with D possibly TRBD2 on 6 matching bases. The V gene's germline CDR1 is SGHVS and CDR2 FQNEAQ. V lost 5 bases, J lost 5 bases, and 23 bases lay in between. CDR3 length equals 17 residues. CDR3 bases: TGTGCCAGCAGCCAAACCTCTAGACTAGATGGAGTAGATACGCAGTATTTT. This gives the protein CASSQTSRLDGVDTQYF. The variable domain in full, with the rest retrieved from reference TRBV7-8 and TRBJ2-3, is GAGVSQSPRYKVAKRGQDVALRCDPISGHVSLFWYQQALGQGPEFLTYFQNEAQLDKSGLPSDRFFAERPEGSVSTLKIQRTQQEDSAVYLCASSQTSRLDGVDTQYFGPGTRLTVL.

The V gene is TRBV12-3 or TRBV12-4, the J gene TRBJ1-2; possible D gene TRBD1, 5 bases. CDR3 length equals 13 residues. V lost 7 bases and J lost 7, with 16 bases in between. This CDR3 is CASTPVGLSGYTF. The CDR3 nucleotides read TGTGCCAGCACCCCGGTGGGACTTTCTGGCTACACCTTC.

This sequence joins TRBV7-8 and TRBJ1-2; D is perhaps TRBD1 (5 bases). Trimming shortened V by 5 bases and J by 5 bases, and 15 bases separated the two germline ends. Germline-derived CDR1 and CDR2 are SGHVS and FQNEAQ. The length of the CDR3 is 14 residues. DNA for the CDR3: TGTGCCAGCAGCCCTGGGGCCAGCGGGTATGGCTACACCTTC. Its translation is CASSPGASGYGYTF.